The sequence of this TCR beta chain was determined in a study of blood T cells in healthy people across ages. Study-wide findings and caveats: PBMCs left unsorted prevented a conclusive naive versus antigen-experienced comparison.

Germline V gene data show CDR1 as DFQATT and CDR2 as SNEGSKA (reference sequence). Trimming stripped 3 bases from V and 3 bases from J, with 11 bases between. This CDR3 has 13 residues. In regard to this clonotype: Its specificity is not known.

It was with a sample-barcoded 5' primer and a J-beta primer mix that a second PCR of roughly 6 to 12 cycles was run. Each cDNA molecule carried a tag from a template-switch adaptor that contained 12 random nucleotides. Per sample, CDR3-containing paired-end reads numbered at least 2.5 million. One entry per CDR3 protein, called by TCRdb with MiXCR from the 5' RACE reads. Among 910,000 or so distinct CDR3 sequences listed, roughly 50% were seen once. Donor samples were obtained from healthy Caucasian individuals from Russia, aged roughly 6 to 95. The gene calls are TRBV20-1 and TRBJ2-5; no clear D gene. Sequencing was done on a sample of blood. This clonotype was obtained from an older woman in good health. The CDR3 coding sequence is TGCAGTGCTAGTCCCCAGGCGAAAGAGACCCAGTACTTC. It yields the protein CSASPQAKETQYF.